Each of the 26 T cell receptor beta chains below was sequenced from the same sample in a study of blood T cell repertoires in COVID-19. Data came from immunoSEQ multiplex PCR; TCRdb stores just in-frame clones and leaves some out. The sample holds around 360,000 clones; around 87% are singletons and the top ten take over 9.5%. The sequencing sample was made of peripheral blood. The receptor set was obtained from a woman between 25 and 40 years old with COVID-19, enrolled during active disease.

The chain links TRBV7-9 to TRBJ2-2; weak D call: TRBD1 (5 bases). This CDR3 contains 14 residues. The germline V gene has CDR1 SEHNR and CDR2 FQNEAQ (reference sequence). Trimming took 3 bases from V and 4 from J, leaving 9 bases between them. As DNA, the CDR3 is TGTGCCAGCAGCTTCTTAAGGGGCACCGGGGAGCTGTTTTTT. This codes for CASSFLRGTGELFF.

The V call is TRBV9, the J call TRBJ2-3; 10 nucleotides agree with TRBD2. The CDR3 spans 16 residues. Germline V gene lookup returns CDR1 SGDLS and CDR2 YYNGEE. V dropped 2 bases and J dropped 7; count of bases not matched to a gene: 10. CDR3 sequence reads: CASSVGLAVNSYTQYF. DNA for the CDR3: TGTGCCAGCAGCGTCGGACTAGCGGTTAACTCTTATACGCAGTATTTT. The full variable domain, its missing parts supplied by reference TRBV9 and TRBJ2-3, is DSGVTQTPKHLITATGQRVTLRCSPRSGDLSVYWYQQSLDQGLQFLIQYYNGEERAKGNILERFSAQQFPDLHSELNLSSLELGDSALYFCASSVGLAVNSYTQYFGPGTRLTVL.

This clone has just a few counts. CDR3: CASSEAGVGFNEQFF. The CDR3 DNA is TGCGCCAGCAGCGAAGCGGGAGTCGGATTTAATGAGCAGTTCTTC. The chain links TRBV5-1 to TRBJ2-1, with 8 bases matching TRBD2. This CDR3 region has 15 residues. Germline CDR1 is SGHRS and CDR2 is YFSETQ. V was clipped by 4 bases and J by 7 bases; unmatched bases: 10.

The chain has TRBV5-5 and TRBJ2-6; no clear D. Germline lookup yields CDR1 SGHKS and CDR2 YYEKEE (reference sequence). The CDR3 extends over 17 amino acids. Trimming removed 1 base at V and 0 bases at J, with 11 bases between. The CDR3 spells CASSLLAIPSGANVLTF. CDR3 sequence (DNA): TGTGCCAGCAGCTTGCTGGCCATTCCCTCTGGGGCCAACGTCCTGACTTTC.

This clone was seen more than once but under ten times. This rearrangement joins TRBV6-1 to TRBJ2-7; a weak D match, TRBD1 (5 bases). This CDR3 has 15 amino acids. V was shortened by 2 bases and J by 2 bases, with 13 bases between the two germline ends. Per the germline V gene, CDR1 is MNHNS and CDR2 is SASEGT. This CDR3 is CASSENFRTTYEQYF. The DNA of the CDR3 is TGTGCCAGCAGTGAAAATTTTCGGACAACCTACGAGCAGTACTTC.

The rearrangement uses TRBV2 and TRBJ2-3; no clear D. The germline gives CDR1 SNHLY, CDR2 FYNNEI. V was trimmed by 4 bases and J by 0 bases, leaving 11 bases between them. The CDR3 totals 15 residues. CDR3 region: CASSGPLDSTDTQYF. In nucleotides, the CDR3 is TGTGCCAGCAGTGGCCCCCTAGACAGCACAGATACGCAGTATTTT.

This chain joins TRBV6-2 or TRBV6-3 and TRBJ2-5; a weak D match, TRBD2 (6 bases). CDR3 size: 12 residues. CDR1 is MNHEY and CDR2 is SVGEGT in the germline V gene. V lost 6 bases, J lost 5 bases, and 10 bases lay in between. In DNA form, the CDR3 reads TGTGCCAGCAGCCCTAGCGAGGAGACCCAGTACTTC. Translating gives CASSPSEETQYF.

This chain joins TRBV6-5 and TRBJ2-1; TRBD2 matches at 7 bases. The germline V gene encodes CDR1 MNHEY and CDR2 SVGAGI. V shed 0 bases and J 10 bases; nucleotides not matched to a gene: 3. The CDR3 covers 13 residues. Written as DNA, the CDR3 is TGTGCCAGCAGTTACTCGAGTAGCGGGGAGCAGTTCTTC. Translation: CASSYSSSGEQFF.

The V gene is TRBV9, the J gene TRBJ2-7; perhaps TRBD2 as D (6 bases). V was clipped by 3 bases and J by 3 bases, with 16 bases between them. This CDR3 contains 15 residues. Germline V lookup: CDR1 SGDLS, CDR2 YYNGEE. In DNA, the CDR3 is TGTGCCAGCAGCGCCCAGGCGGGACCCCGCTACGAGCAGTACTTC. Translating it yields CASSAQAGPRYEQYF.

J is TRBJ1-6 and V is TRBV30; D call uncertain. CDR3 length: 15 amino acids. Germline lookup yields CDR1 GTSNPN and CDR2 SVGIG (reference sequence). Trimming removed 3 bases at V and 9 bases at J, with 18 bases between. CDR3 in DNA: TGTGCCTGGAGCCTCCGACTTGATGGTAGTTCACCCCTCCACTTT. Protein: CAWSLRLDGSSPLHF.

The CDR3 nucleotides read TGTGCCAGCAGCGATGGGACAGGGATAGGAAGTGGCTACACCTTC. It is translated as CASSDGTGIGSGYTF. V gene TRBV28 combines with J gene TRBJ1-2, with TRBD1 matching over 9 bases. Germline-derived CDR1 and CDR2 are MDHEN and SYDVKM. Germline trimming cut 6 bases from V and 7 bases from J; bases unmatched to any gene: 12. The CDR3 loop spans 15 amino acids.

This chain uses TRBV19 with TRBJ2-5, with 13 bases fitting TRBD2. The V gene end was trimmed by 5 bases and the J gene end by 4 bases; junction bases not matched to a gene: 7. CDR1 and CDR2 (germline): LNHDA, SQIVND (reference sequence). The CDR3 spans 16 residues. CDR3 residues: CASSPGLAGDRETQYF. CDR3 DNA: TGTGCCAGTAGTCCTGGACTAGCGGGAGATAGAGAGACCCAGTACTTC.

This clone was detected once. The chain uses TRBV6-5 and TRBJ2-2; D might be TRBD2 (5 bases). The germline V gene encodes CDR1 MNHEY and CDR2 SVGAGI. The V end was cut by 5 bases, the J end by 6 bases, with 10 bases between. The CDR3 spans 13 residues. The CDR3 here is CASSRTSAGELFF. The CDR3 DNA reads as TGTGCCAGCAGTCGAACTAGTGCCGGGGAGCTGTTTTTT.

The rearrangement uses TRBV28 and TRBJ2-5; 8 nucleotides match TRBD2. In germline, CDR1 is MDHEN, CDR2 SYDVKM. J was trimmed by 4 bases and V by 5 bases; bases with no gene match: 3. This CDR3 has 13 residues. The CDR3 region has the DNA TGTGCCAGCAGTCTTAGCGGGACAGAGACCCAGTACTTC. Protein sequence: CASSLSGTETQYF.

This clone was picked up a small number of times. The chain combines TRBV19 with TRBJ1-2; weak D call: TRBD1 (6 bases). The germline V and J ends were trimmed by 4 bases and 0 bases, with 12 bases remaining between them. Germline V gene sequence: CDR1 LNHDA, CDR2 SQIVND (reference sequence). CDR3 length: 15 amino acids. CDR3 amino acids: CASSNQGTTNYGYTF. In DNA, the CDR3 is TGTGCCAGTAGTAACCAGGGGACAACTAACTATGGCTACACCTTC. The whole variable domain, filled in from reference TRBV19 and TRBJ1-2, reads DGGITQSPKYLFRKEGQNVTLSCEQNLNHDAMYWYRQDPGQGLRLIYYSQIVNDFQKGDIAEGYSVSREKKESFPLTVTSAQKNPTAFYLCASSNQGTTNYGYTFGSGTRLTVV.

This rearrangement joins TRBV3-1 (or the pseudogene TRBV3-2) to TRBJ2-7; 8 bases are shared with TRBD1. The CDR3 totals 15 residues. Germline V gives CDR1 LGHDT, CDR2 YNNKEL (reference sequence). J gave up 8 bases and V 4 bases, and 13 bases lay outside the gene matches. CDR3 sequence reads: CASSRLDRAATQQYF. In DNA form, the CDR3 reads TGTGCCAGCAGCCGCTTGGACAGGGCCGCTACCCAGCAGTACTTC.

V usage is TRBV18 and J usage is TRBJ2-7; the match to TRBD1 covers 7 bases. V lost 3 bases, J lost 2 bases, and 4 bases stayed unmatched. Germline V lookup: CDR1 KGHSH, CDR2 LQKENI. This CDR3 comprises 14 residues. The CDR3 DNA is TGTGCCAGCTCACCCGGGACAGCCCCCTACGAGCAGTACTTC. As protein: CASSPGTAPYEQYF.

The gene calls are TRBV12-5 and TRBJ2-1; tentative D call: TRBD2 (6 bases). V was clipped by 1 base and J by 4 bases, with 14 bases between them. Germline V gives CDR1 LGHNT, CDR2 FRNRAP. This CDR3 has 16 residues. The CDR3 protein is CASGLAAGTHYNEQFF. For the CDR3, the DNA is TGTGCTAGTGGTTTGGCGGCCGGGACTCATTACAATGAGCAGTTCTTC.

Regarding this clone: Other DNA sequences in the same sample also yield this CDR3. The chain recombines TRBV12-3 or TRBV12-4 with TRBJ2-7; TRBD2 might be the D (6 bases). The CDR3 contains 12 residues. V lost 3 bases and J 4 bases, leaving 7 bases between the germline ends. The CDR3 sequence is CASSFGGYEQYF. DNA of the CDR3: TGTGCCAGCAGTTTTGGGGGGTACGAGCAGTACTTC.

This clone came up once. The rearrangement links TRBV10-3 to TRBJ2-3, with a weak D call TRBD1 (8 bases). Trimming pared 10 bases from V and 1 base from J, leaving 15 bases between. There are 14 residues in the CDR3. The germline V gene has CDR1 ENHRY and CDR2 SYGVKD. The CDR3 region is CATRGGQGTDTQYF. CDR3 nucleotides: TGTGCCACAAGGGGGGGACAGGGCACAGATACGCAGTATTTT.

The chain employs TRBV7-2 and TRBJ2-7; 14 nucleotides agree with TRBD2. V dropped 2 bases and J dropped 2; count of bases not matched to a gene: 8. Germline loops: CDR1 SGHTA, CDR2 FQGNSA. The CDR3 is made up of 18 amino acids. The CDR3 DNA follows: TGTGCCAGCAGCTTATTTGGGACTAGCGGGAGTATGGCCTACGAGCAGTACTTC. This translates into CASSLFGTSGSMAYEQYF.

The chain carries TRBV4-1 and TRBJ1-2; TRBD1 is a possible D gene (5 bases). Germline V gene sequence: CDR1 MGHRA, CDR2 YSYEKL. This CDR3 has 15 residues. The V end lost 4 bases, the J end lost 0 bases, and 12 bases lay between the germline ends. This chain's CDR3 is CASSRGGVPNYGYTF. The DNA of the CDR3 is TGCGCCAGCAGCCGCGGGGGGGTTCCTAACTATGGCTACACCTTC.

The rearrangement links TRBV5-1 to TRBJ2-7, with 11 nucleotides matching TRBD2. The junction had 9 bases not matched to a gene; V was cut back by 6 bases and J by 7 bases. The germline gives CDR1 SGHRS, CDR2 YFSETQ. This CDR3 has 14 residues. CDR3 protein: CASMLAGGPQEQYF. The DNA for the CDR3 is TGCGCCAGCATGTTAGCGGGAGGGCCACAGGAGCAGTACTTC.

The V and J genes are TRBV28 and TRBJ1-1; the match to TRBD1 covers 9 bases. CDR1 is MDHEN and CDR2 is SYDVKM in the germline V gene. This CDR3 has 12 amino acids. V lost 6 bases to trimming and J lost 9 bases; unmatched junction nucleotides: 5. In DNA, the CDR3 is TGTGCCAGCAGCTATCACAGGGGGCAAGCTTTCTTT. Translated: CASSYHRGQAFF.

V usage is TRBV7-9 and J usage is TRBJ2-5; D unresolved. Trimming took 7 bases from V and 0 from J, leaving 6 bases between them. This CDR3 is built from 12 residues. Germline V gene lookup returns CDR1 SEHNR and CDR2 FQNEAQ (reference sequence). CDR3 amino acids: CASKLNQETQYF. The CDR3 DNA sequence: TGTGCCAGCAAACTGAACCAAGAGACCCAGTACTTC.

This clone is a singleton in its sample. The J gene is TRBJ2-5, the V gene TRBV5-5; 14 nucleotides align to TRBD2. The CDR3 spans 15 residues. The trim removed 0 bases at V and 5 bases at J, leaving 0 bases unmatched. Germline CDR1 is SGHKS and CDR2 is YYEKEE (reference sequence). The CDR3 sequence: CASSLGLAGGETQYF. The CDR3 DNA follows: TGTGCCAGCAGCTTGGGACTAGCGGGAGGGGAGACCCAGTACTTC.